The 4 T cell receptor beta chains below all came from one sample that was sequenced in a study of regulatory T cells in long-lasting Graves disease. The time point: newly diagnosed GD, antithyroid drugs for less than 3 months. There was RNA extracted from PBMCs, and the TCR library was made from it. For TCR beta, libraries came from iRepertoire HTBI primers and Arm-PCR of CDR3 regions. TCRdb re-called the multiplex PCR reads with MiXCR, one entry per CDR3 protein. The top ten hold around 11% of the sample, which has over 500,000 distinct CDR3 sequences, 15% to 20% seen once. These data were likewise used in another study, on T cells in Graves' hyperthyroidism and ophthalmopathy.

The sample was peripheral blood mononuclear cells (PBMCs), taken at new diagnosis, from a patient treated with antithyroid drugs. These receptors were taken from a man between 18 and 29 years old with Graves disease.

In its sample, this clonotype was seen a few times. The gene calls are TRBV6-2 or TRBV6-3 and TRBJ2-3; D may be TRBD2 (5 bases). CDR1 is MNHEY, CDR2 SVGEGT, per germline. CDR3 length equals 14 residues. The V gene lost 8 bases and the J gene lost 5 bases, with 17 bases spanning the gap. The CDR3 protein is CASGVKLEGDTQYF. Here the CDR3 DNA reads TGTGCCAGCGGGGTTAAGTTAGAGGGAGATACGCAGTATTTT.

This clonotype was seen ten or more times. This chain uses TRBV18 with TRBJ2-6; 7 nucleotides line up with TRBD1. The CDR3 runs 16 residues. Germline V gene sequence: CDR1 KGHSH, CDR2 LQKENI. The V gene end was trimmed by 5 bases and the J gene end by 2 bases; junction bases not matched to a gene: 6. The CDR3 spells CASSSLGTAGANVLTF. The DNA for the CDR3 is TGTGCCAGCTCATCCCTGGGGACAGCTGGGGCCAACGTCCTGACTTTC.

This clonotype was counted only a few times. The rearrangement links TRBV6-5 to TRBJ1-1, with a possible D match to TRBD1 (6 bases). CDR1 MNHEY and CDR2 SVGAGI come from the germline V gene. V lost 4 bases, J lost 1 base, and 13 bases lay in between. The CDR3 extends over 15 amino acids. The CDR3 reads CASSWTTGWNTEAFF. DNA of the CDR3: TGTGCCAGCAGTTGGACAACAGGGTGGAACACTGAAGCTTTCTTT.

The V gene is TRBV9, the J gene TRBJ2-3; D gene unclear. The CDR3 extends over 12 amino acids. V was clipped by 3 bases and J by 2 bases, with 4 bases between them. CDR1 is SGDLS, CDR2 YYNGEE, per germline. The DNA for the CDR3 is TGTGCCAGCAGCGGATTCACAGATACGCAGTATTTT. As protein: CASSGFTDTQYF.